This T cell receptor (beta chain) was recorded in a study of Ad26.COV2.S vaccination and SARS-CoV-2 variants. Repertoires were generated with immunoSEQ multiplex PCR, while TCRdb's copy carries only in-frame clones and drops some. The sample holds a few hundred thousand clones; approximately 92% are singletons and the top ten take roughly an eighth. The treatment is: roughly 20 received Ad26.COV2.S at low or high dose, single or two shots; several received placebo; per-sample allocation not given. Vaccine and placebo recipients were sampled on day 63 after the first injection. Donor was an adult aged 18-55 years in Boston. The length of the CDR3 is 19 residues. Germline V gene sequence: CDR1 GTSNPN, CDR2 SVGIG (reference sequence). J gave up 1 base and V 0 bases, and 10 bases lay outside the gene matches.

This chain uses TRBV30 with TRBJ2-1, with 12 nucleotides matching TRBD2. This clonotype originated in a person aged 18-65 years who received the Ad26.COV2.S COVID-19 vaccine or a placebo. This material consisted of peripheral blood, taken in a trial of Ad26.COV2.S vaccine versus placebo. The chain's CDR3 is CAWSVGRLAGETSYNEQFF. CDR3 sequence (DNA): TGTGCCTGGAGTGTAGGGAGACTAGCGGGAGAAACGTCCTACAATGAGCAGTTCTTC.